This TCR beta chain derives from a study of cytotoxic CD8 clonotypes in ibrutinib-treated CLL. The CDR3 length is 13 residues. Germline values: CDR1 SGHTA, CDR2 FQGNSA. V was trimmed by 1 base and J by 4 bases, leaving 7 bases between them. With respect to this clone: Its antigen is unidentified.

Notes on the study in general: Increased clonality at ibrutinib response gave way to a return toward baseline at progression. Relative to age-matched healthy donors, clonality at baseline was higher, and it tracked circulating CD8+ T-cell counts.

The table came from immunoSEQ multiplex PCR; TCRdb's copy has only in-frame clones and leaves some out. The sample holds roughly 110,000 clones, 58% seen once. This specimen was PBMCs, taken after 24 months of ibrutinib treatment. The TCR comes from a human donor with chronic lymphocytic leukemia. The chain combines TRBV7-2 with TRBJ1-2; D unresolved. The CDR3 protein is CASSLEGRYGYTF. The CDR3 coding sequence is TGTGCCAGCAGCTTAGAAGGGCGCTATGGCTACACCTTC.